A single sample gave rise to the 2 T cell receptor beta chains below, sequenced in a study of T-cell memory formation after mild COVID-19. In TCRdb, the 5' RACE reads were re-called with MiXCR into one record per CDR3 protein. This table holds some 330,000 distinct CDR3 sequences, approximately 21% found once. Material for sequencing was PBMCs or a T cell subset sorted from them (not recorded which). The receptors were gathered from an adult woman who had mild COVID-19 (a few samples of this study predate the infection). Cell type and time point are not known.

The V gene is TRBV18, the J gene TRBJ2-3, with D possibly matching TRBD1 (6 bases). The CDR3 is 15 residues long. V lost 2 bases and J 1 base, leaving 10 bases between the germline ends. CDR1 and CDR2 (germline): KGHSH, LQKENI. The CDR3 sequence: CASSPSAGGTDTQYF. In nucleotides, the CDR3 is TGTGCCAGCTCACCATCGGCAGGGGGCACAGATACGCAGTATTTT.

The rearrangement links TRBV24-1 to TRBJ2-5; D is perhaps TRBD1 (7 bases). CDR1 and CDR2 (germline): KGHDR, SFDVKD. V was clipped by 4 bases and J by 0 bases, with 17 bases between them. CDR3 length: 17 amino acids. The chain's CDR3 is CATSDPRRDSHQETQYF. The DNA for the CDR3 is TGTGCCACCAGTGACCCTAGGCGGGACAGCCACCAAGAGACCCAGTACTTC.